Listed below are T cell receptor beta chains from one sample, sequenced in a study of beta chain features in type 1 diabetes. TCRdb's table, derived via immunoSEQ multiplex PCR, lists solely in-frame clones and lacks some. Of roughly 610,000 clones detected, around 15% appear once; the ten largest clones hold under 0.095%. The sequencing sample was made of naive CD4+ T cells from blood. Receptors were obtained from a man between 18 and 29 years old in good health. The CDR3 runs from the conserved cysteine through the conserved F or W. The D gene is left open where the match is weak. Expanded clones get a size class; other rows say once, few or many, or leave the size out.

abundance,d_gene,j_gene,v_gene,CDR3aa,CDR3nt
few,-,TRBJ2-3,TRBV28,CASSFGRVGDTDTQYF,TGTGCCAGCAGTTTTGGCCGGGTTGGCGACACAGATACGCAGTATTTT
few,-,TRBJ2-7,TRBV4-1,CASSQGGPLISYEQYF,TGCGCCAGCAGCCAAGGAGGCCCACTAATCTCCTACGAGCAGTACTTC
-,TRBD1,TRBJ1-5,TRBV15,CATSGGGGAGSWPQHF,TGTGCCACCAGCGGAGGAGGGGGCGCGGGAAGCTGGCCCCAGCATTTT
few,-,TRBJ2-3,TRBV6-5,CASSIRGPWTDTQYF,TGTGCCAGCAGCATCCGGGGGCCATGGACAGATACGCAGTATTTT
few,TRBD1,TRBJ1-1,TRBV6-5,CASSTGQTQTEAFF,TGTGCCAGCAGTACGGGACAGACCCAGACTGAAGCTTTCTTT
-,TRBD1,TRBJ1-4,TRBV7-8,CASSSGTGVEKLFF,TGTGCCAGCAGCTCCGGGACAGGGGTTGAAAAACTGTTTTTT
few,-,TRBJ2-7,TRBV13,CASLEFRVGGYEQYF,TGTGCCAGCCTCGAGTTTCGGGTTGGAGGATACGAGCAGTACTTC
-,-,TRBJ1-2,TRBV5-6,CASSPQLPSGYTF,TGTGCCAGCAGCCCACAGCTTCCGTCTGGCTACACCTTC
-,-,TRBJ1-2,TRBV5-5,CASSLSENYGYTF,TGTGCCAGCAGCTTGAGCGAGAACTATGGCTACACCTTC
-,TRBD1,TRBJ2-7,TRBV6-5,CASRRDRGHEQYF,TGTGCCAGCAGACGGGACAGGGGCCACGAGCAGTACTTC
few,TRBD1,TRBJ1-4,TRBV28,CASRPIGTGSDEKLFF,TGTGCCAGCAGACCTATCGGGACAGGGAGTGACGAAAAACTGTTTTTT
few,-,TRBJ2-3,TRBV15,CATSNRELDTQYF,TGTGCCACCAGCAACAGGGAATTAGATACGCAGTATTTT
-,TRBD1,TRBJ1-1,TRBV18,CASSPPRTGIGTEAFF,TGTGCCAGCTCACCACCACGGACAGGGATTGGGACTGAAGCTTTCTTT
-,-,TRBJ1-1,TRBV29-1,CSVGERVAFF,TGCAGCGTTGGGGAAAGAGTAGCTTTCTTT
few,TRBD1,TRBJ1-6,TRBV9,CASSVVGTGGGNSPLHF,TGTGCCAGCAGCGTAGTTGGGACAGGAGGTGGTAATTCACCCCTCCACTTT
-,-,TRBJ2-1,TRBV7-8,CASSLRTGDYNEQFF,TGTGCCAGCAGCTTAAGGACGGGGGACTACAATGAGCAGTTCTTC
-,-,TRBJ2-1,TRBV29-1,CSAGRGDEQFF,TGCAGCGCGGGGCGGGGCGATGAGCAGTTCTTC
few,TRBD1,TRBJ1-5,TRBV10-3,CAIRQGSLANQPQHF,TGTGCCATACGACAGGGGTCCTTAGCAAATCAGCCCCAGCATTTT
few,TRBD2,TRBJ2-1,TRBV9,CASSVQGLAGGGSSYNEQFF,TGTGCCAGCAGCGTACAAGGACTAGCGGGGGGCGGGAGCTCCTACAATGAGCAGTTCTTC
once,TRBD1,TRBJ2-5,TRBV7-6,CASSSWDSLYF,TGTGCCAGCAGCTCTTGGGACAGCCTCTACTTC
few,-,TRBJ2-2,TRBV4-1,CASSQDYTGAIAGELFF,TGCGCCAGCAGCCAAGATTATACGGGGGCAATAGCCGGGGAGCTGTTTTTT
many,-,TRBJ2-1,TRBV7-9,CASSLTRGSNEQFF,TGTGCCAGCAGCTTAACGAGGGGAAGCAATGAGCAGTTCTTC
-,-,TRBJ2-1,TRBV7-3,CASSATGTAGYNEQFF,TGTGCCAGCAGCGCCACCGGGACAGCGGGTTACAATGAGCAGTTCTTC
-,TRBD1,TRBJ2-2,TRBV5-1,CASSWGPGGNGELFF,TGCGCCAGCAGCTGGGGTCCAGGGGGCAACGGGGAGCTGTTTTTT
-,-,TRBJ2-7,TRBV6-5,CASSYSAGSSYEQYF,TGTGCCAGCAGTTACTCTGCGGGCAGCTCCTACGAGCAGTACTTC
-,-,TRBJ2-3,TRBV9,CASSVVIGNTQYF,TGTGCCAGCAGCGTAGTAATAGGGAATACGCAGTATTTT
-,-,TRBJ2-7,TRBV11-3,CASSLLPGTTSGYEQYF,TGTGCCAGCAGCCTCCTCCCCGGGACAACGTCTGGGTACGAGCAGTACTTC
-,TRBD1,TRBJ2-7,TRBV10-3,CAISENVGTPGTGKPYEQYF,TGTGCCATCAGTGAGAACGTGGGAACGCCCGGGACAGGGAAACCCTACGAGCAGTACTTC
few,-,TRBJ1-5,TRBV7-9,CASSLGHNSNQPQHF,TGTGCCAGCAGCTTAGGACACAATAGCAATCAGCCCCAGCATTTT
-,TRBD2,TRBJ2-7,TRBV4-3,CASSQEIRAGGEQYF,TGCGCCAGCAGCCAAGAAATTCGGGCGGGAGGCGAGCAGTACTTC
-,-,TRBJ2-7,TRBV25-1,CASSPHGQHYEQYF,TGTGCCAGCAGTCCACATGGGCAGCACTACGAGCAGTACTTC
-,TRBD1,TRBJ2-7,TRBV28,CASSSPSKGASIYEQYF,TGTGCCAGCAGTTCCCCATCAAAGGGGGCCTCTATCTACGAGCAGTACTTC
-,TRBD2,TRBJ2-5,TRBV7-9,CASSPRGSGEETQYF,TGTGCCAGCAGCCCCCGAGGTAGCGGGGAAGAGACCCAGTACTTC
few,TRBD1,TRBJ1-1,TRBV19,CASSPHRTGANTEAFF,TGTGCCAGTAGTCCTCACCGGACAGGGGCGAACACTGAAGCTTTCTTT
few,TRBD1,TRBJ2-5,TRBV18,CASSPSGQGRETQYF,TGTGCCAGCTCACCATCAGGACAGGGTCGAGAGACCCAGTACTTC
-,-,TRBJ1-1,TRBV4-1,CASSLQRARNTEAFF,TGCGCCAGCAGCCTGCAGCGGGCGCGGAACACTGAAGCTTTCTTT
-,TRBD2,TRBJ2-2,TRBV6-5,CASSLAGGSTGELFF,TGTGCCAGCAGTCTAGCGGGAGGCTCCACCGGGGAGCTGTTTTTT
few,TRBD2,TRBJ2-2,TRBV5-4,CATLAGPNTGELFF,TGTGCCACCCTAGCGGGCCCGAACACCGGGGAGCTGTTTTTT
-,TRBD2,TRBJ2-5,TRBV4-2,CASSQDPGGGSGAQYF,TGTGCCAGCAGCCAAGACCCGGGAGGGGGATCGGGGGCCCAGTACTTC
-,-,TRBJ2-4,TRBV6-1,CASSERHELAKNIQYF,TGTGCCAGCAGTGAAAGACATGAACTAGCCAAAAACATTCAGTACTTC
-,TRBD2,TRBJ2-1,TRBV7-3,CASSLNRGLPNNEQFF,TGTGCCAGCAGCTTAAATCGGGGACTACCCAACAATGAGCAGTTCTTC
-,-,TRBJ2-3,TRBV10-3,CAIGGGTRRLFSTDTQYF,TGTGCCATCGGAGGCGGGACCCGAAGACTCTTTAGCACAGATACGCAGTATTTT
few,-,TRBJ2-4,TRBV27,CASSSGQFLAKNIQYF,TGTGCCAGCAGTTCTGGACAGTTCTTAGCCAAAAACATTCAGTACTTC
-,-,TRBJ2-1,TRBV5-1,CASRDMRANEQFF,TGCGCCTCCCGGGACATGAGGGCCAATGAGCAGTTCTTC
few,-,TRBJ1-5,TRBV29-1,CSVAAGNNQPQHF,TGCAGCGTTGCGGCAGGGAACAATCAGCCCCAGCATTTT
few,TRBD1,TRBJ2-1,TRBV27,CASSRGTGRPSYNEQFF,TGTGCCAGCAGTAGGGGGACAGGGAGGCCCTCCTACAATGAGCAGTTCTTC
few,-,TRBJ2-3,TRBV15,CATSSLIGGADTQYF,TGTGCCACCAGCAGCCTCATCGGGGGTGCAGATACGCAGTATTTT
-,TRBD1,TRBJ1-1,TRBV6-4,CASSQDRDGTEAFF,TGTGCCAGCAGCCAAGACAGGGATGGGACTGAAGCTTTCTTT
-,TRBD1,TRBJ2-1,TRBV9,CASSVAGQGDEQFF,TGTGCCAGCAGCGTAGCGGGACAGGGAGATGAGCAGTTCTTC
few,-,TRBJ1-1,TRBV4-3,CASSQEDTGPRTEAFF,TGCGCCAGCAGCCAAGAGGATACAGGGCCGCGCACTGAAGCTTTCTTT
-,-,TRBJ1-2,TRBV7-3,CASSGGYGYTF,TGTGCCAGCAGCGGGGGCTATGGCTACACCTTC
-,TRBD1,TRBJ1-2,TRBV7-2,CASSTDRENYGYTF,TGTGCCAGCAGCACTGACAGGGAGAACTATGGCTACACCTTC
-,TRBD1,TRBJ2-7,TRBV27,CASSFLTGAGYEQYF,TGTGCCAGCAGTTTCCTGACAGGGGCCGGTTACGAGCAGTACTTC
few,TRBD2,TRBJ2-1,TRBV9,CASSGPGLAGYNEQFF,TGTGCCAGCAGCGGACCGGGACTAGCGGGTTACAATGAGCAGTTCTTC
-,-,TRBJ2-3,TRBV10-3,CAIGAATDTQYF,TGTGCCATCGGGGCAGCCACAGATACGCAGTATTTT